Listed here is a single T cell receptor (beta chain). Antigen unknown. The germline gives CDR1 SQVTM, CDR2 ANQGSEA. This CDR3 comprises 14 residues. Trimming cost V 7 bases and J 0 bases, with 13 bases left between them. The data are from a study of T cell repertoires in cytomegalovirus infection. Findings of the study overall: The ex vivo response was dominated by HLA-C-restricted CMV-specific TCR beta clonotypes.

TCRdb reprocessed the reads with MiXCR, giving one entry per CDR3 protein. The data contain approximately 1,000,000 distinct CDR3 sequences, around 30% of them singletons. J is TRBJ1-3 and V is TRBV29-1, with TRBD1 as a possible D gene (5 bases). This specimen consisted of cultured CD8+ T cells from PBMCs, obtained from culture after CMV antigen stimulation. This clonotype was obtained from a human donor in good health (CMV status not recorded). Some clones in this sample may be carry-over from other donors' samples. The CDR3 DNA is TGCAGCGCCGGGACGGGGGGCTCTGGAAACACCATATATTTT. This encodes CSAGTGGSGNTIYF.